This passage covers 18 T cell receptor beta chains from one sample sequenced in a study of blood T cell repertoires in COVID-19. Using immunoSEQ multiplex PCR, the repertoire was profiled, and TCRdb retains in-frame clones only, with some absent. This sample carries around 290,000 clones, roughly nine tenths of them seen once, and the ten largest clones take over 2%. Sample: peripheral blood. Receptor source: a woman aged 25-40 years with COVID-19, enrolled during active disease.

The rearrangement links TRBV12-5 to TRBJ1-2, with 9 bases lining up with TRBD1. Germline CDR1 is LGHNT and CDR2 is FRNRAP. V dropped 3 bases and J dropped 5; count of bases not matched to a gene: 13. The CDR3 loop spans 17 amino acids. The CDR3 here is CASGFGPRGQGLYGYTF. The CDR3 DNA follows: TGTGCTAGTGGTTTTGGGCCCCGGGGACAGGGTCTTTATGGCTACACCTTC.

V gene TRBV27 combines with J gene TRBJ1-2; 7 bases line up with TRBD1. Germline loops: CDR1 MNHEY, CDR2 SMNVEV (reference sequence). The CDR3 runs 14 residues. The V and J ends lost 7 bases and 8 bases, in that order; junction bases with no gene match: 13. CDR3 coding DNA: TGTGCCAGCACCCCCCGAGACAGGGTTGGCGGCTACACCTTC. It specifies CASTPRDRVGGYTF.

There are a few counts of this clone. V gene TRBV12-3 or TRBV12-4 combines with J gene TRBJ2-7, with a tentative D call TRBD1 (5 bases). The CDR3 covers 13 residues. The ends were cut back, 1 base at V and 7 bases at J, with 11 bases in the middle. Here the CDR3 reads CASSLGRVGEQYF. CDR3 in DNA: TGTGCCAGCAGTTTAGGCAGGGTAGGGGAGCAGTACTTC.

CDR3 DNA: TGTGCCACCAGCAGAGTAATAGCGGGGAGGCAAGAGACCCAGTACTTC. It translates to CATSRVIAGRQETQYF. V gene TRBV15 combines with J gene TRBJ2-5; 8 nucleotides agree with TRBD2. V trimming: 1 base; J trimming: 2 bases; junction bases outside the gene matches: 6. The CDR3 extends over 16 amino acids. Germline CDR1 is LNHNV and CDR2 is YYDKDF (reference sequence).

The V gene is TRBV4-1, the J gene TRBJ1-2, with no clear D. The CDR3 totals 14 residues. V gave up 3 bases and J gave up 2 bases, with 10 bases separating them. Germline CDR1 is MGHRA and CDR2 is YSYEKL. The CDR3 reads CASSHPGENYGYTF. The DNA of the CDR3 is TGCGCCAGCAGCCACCCCGGAGAGAACTATGGCTACACCTTC.

The V gene is TRBV28, the J gene TRBJ2-7, with 7 bases that match TRBD1. The V segment lost 10 bases and the J segment 1 base; nucleotides outside the gene matches: 13. Germline loops: CDR1 MDHEN, CDR2 SYDVKM. The CDR3 is made up of 15 amino acids. CDR3 sequence reads: CATLPPRRGSYEQYF. The CDR3 nucleotides are TGTGCCACCCTCCCCCCCCGCAGGGGGTCCTACGAGCAGTACTTC.

This clone was found a few times. V gene TRBV2 combines with J gene TRBJ1-2; D is unresolved. Germline V gene sequence: CDR1 SNHLY, CDR2 FYNNEI. CDR3 size: 13 residues. The V end was cut by 3 bases, the J end by 3 bases, with 8 bases between. The CDR3 here is CASSEASYYGYTF. CDR3 bases: TGTGCCAGCAGTGAGGCTTCTTACTATGGCTACACCTTC. Full variable domain (missing parts from reference TRBV2 and TRBJ1-2): EPEVTQTPSHQVTQMGQEVILRCVPISNHLYFYWYRQILGQKVEFLVSFYNNEISEKSEIFDDQFSVERPDGSNFTLKIRSTKLEDSAMYFCASSEASYYGYTFGSGTRLTVV.

With regard to this clone: Other DNA sequences in this sample translate to the same CDR3. This sequence joins TRBV19 and TRBJ2-1; 11 nucleotides agree with TRBD2. The CDR3 is made up of 15 amino acids. Germline assignment: CDR1 LNHDA and CDR2 SQIVND (reference sequence). V shed 6 bases, J shed 7 bases, and the junction held 8 bases outside the gene matches. The CDR3 region has the DNA TGTGCCAGTAGGGAACTAGCGGGAGTTGGAAATGAGCAGTTCTTC. It translates to CASRELAGVGNEQFF.

This clone was seen just once. The genes are TRBV6-4 and TRBJ2-1, with 9 bases that match TRBD2. Looked up from germline, CDR1 is MRHNA and CDR2 is SNTAGT. This CDR3 comprises 18 residues. The V and J ends lost 0 bases and 9 bases, in that order; junction bases with no gene match: 15. The CDR3 DNA follows: TGTGCCAGCAGTGACTCGATGGCCCCGGGACTAGCAGAGTGTGAGCAGTTCTTC. It codes for CASSDSMAPGLAECEQFF.

This clone has a handful of counts. The rearrangement uses TRBV29-1 and TRBJ2-1, with D perhaps TRBD2 (6 bases). V was clipped by 4 bases and J by 3 bases, with 13 bases between them. Looked up from germline, CDR1 is SQVTM and CDR2 is ANQGSEA. The CDR3 runs 14 residues. The CDR3 spells CSVAVTGDYNEQFF. CDR3 nucleotide sequence: TGCAGCGTTGCGGTGACGGGAGACTACAATGAGCAGTTCTTC.

The chain uses TRBV27 and TRBJ1-5; 8 nucleotides agree with TRBD1. Trimming took 2 bases from V and 7 from J; bases not matched to a gene: 4. The germline CDR1 and CDR2 sequences are MNHEY and SMNVEV (reference sequence). This CDR3 is built from 14 residues. CDR3 amino acids: CASSLAGGHQPQHF. In nucleotides, the CDR3 is TGTGCCAGCAGTTTAGCAGGGGGCCACCAGCCCCAGCATTTT.

The chain has TRBV3-1 (or the pseudogene TRBV3-2) and TRBJ1-1; no definite D call. The CDR3 sequence is 15 residues long. V was trimmed by 1 base and J by 4 bases, leaving 13 bases between them. CDR1 and CDR2 (germline): LGHDT, YNNKEL (reference sequence). CDR3 region: CASSQGYGVGTEAFF. DNA of the CDR3: TGTGCCAGCAGCCAAGGGTACGGGGTCGGCACTGAAGCTTTCTTT.

The chain links TRBV7-9 to TRBJ2-7, with 13 bases that match TRBD2. The germline V gene has CDR1 SEHNR and CDR2 FQNEAQ (reference sequence). The CDR3 runs to 15 residues. V dropped 1 base and J dropped 5; count of bases not matched to a gene: 2. This CDR3 reads CASSLGGLAGNEQYF. CDR3 bases: TGTGCCAGCAGCTTAGGGGGACTAGCGGGAAACGAGCAGTACTTC. The variable domain in full, with the rest retrieved from reference TRBV7-9 and TRBJ2-7, is DTGVSQNPRHKITKRGQNVTFRCDPISEHNRLYWYRQTLGQGPEFLTYFQNEAQLEKSRLLSDRFSAERPKGSFSTLEIQRTEQGDSAMYLCASSLGGLAGNEQYFGPGTRLTVT.

The chain is built from TRBV30 and TRBJ1-2; D might be TRBD1 (5 bases). Germline V lookup: CDR1 GTSNPN, CDR2 SVGIG (reference sequence). V dropped 2 bases and J dropped 5 bases, with 15 bases sitting between them. The CDR3 spans 14 residues. Here the CDR3 reads CAWSNVGVEYGYTF. DNA of the CDR3: TGTGCCTGGAGTAACGTAGGGGTGGAGTATGGCTACACCTTC.

The chain uses TRBV7-9 and TRBJ2-2, with D perhaps matching TRBD2 (5 bases). The CDR3 totals 15 residues. Trimming stripped 2 bases from V and 0 bases from J, with 7 bases between. Per germline, CDR1 SEHNR and CDR2 FQNEAQ (reference sequence). This chain's CDR3 is CASSLPGTNTGELFF. The DNA for the CDR3 is TGTGCCAGCAGCTTACCGGGGACGAACACCGGGGAGCTGTTTTTT.

This rearrangement joins TRBV14 to TRBJ2-1; 12 bases fit TRBD2. Germline V gives CDR1 SGHDN, CDR2 FVKESK. V lost 3 bases, J lost 7 bases, and 16 bases stayed unmatched. The CDR3 has 19 amino acids. This chain's CDR3 is CASSQRNGVGLAGMNEQFF. The DNA of the CDR3 is TGTGCCAGCAGCCAGAGGAATGGAGTAGGACTAGCGGGAATGAATGAGCAGTTCTTC.

The rearrangement links TRBV7-9 to TRBJ1-4; weak D call: TRBD1 (5 bases). There are 15 residues in the CDR3. CDR1 is SEHNR, CDR2 FQNEAQ, per germline (reference sequence). V lost 2 bases, J lost 0 bases, and 7 bases lay in between. CDR3 loop: CASSLTGATNEKLFF. The CDR3 DNA reads TGTGCCAGCAGCTTAACAGGTGCAACTAATGAAAAACTGTTTTTT.

The chain recombines TRBV19 with TRBJ1-1, with D unresolved. The CDR3 covers 13 residues. Germline loops: CDR1 LNHDA, CDR2 SQIVND (reference sequence). V lost 8 bases to trimming and J lost 5 bases, with 15 bases between them. The chain's CDR3 is CASSTQALTEAFF. CDR3 sequence (DNA): TGTGCCAGTTCGACCCAGGCCCTGACTGAAGCTTTCTTT.